The present entry profiles one TCR beta chain with its context. Antigen unknown. This entry belongs to a study of cytomegalovirus exposure and HLA in healthy donors. Overall study results and limits: Specificity for CMV antigens was confirmed in vitro for a few of the CMV-associated chains. Association of a missense DCLRE1C variant with TCR beta V- and J-gene trimming was reported in a later analysis.

This CDR3 spans 16 amino acids. Trimming cost V 0 bases and J 4 bases, with 14 bases left between them. In germline, CDR1 is SGDLS, CDR2 YYNGEE. When sampled, the donors appeared nominally healthy, though they likely had unrecorded immune exposures. PCR amplification relied on 60 Vbeta primers (plus 13 Jbeta primers). Repertoires were generated with immunoSEQ multiplex PCR, while TCRdb's copy carries only in-frame clones and drops some. Among fewer than 150,000 clones, about 80% were seen once, and the ten largest hold around 4.1%. The receptor's source is a man between 35 and 55 years old in good health and CMV-seropositive. Sample: PBMCs. This chain connects TRBV9 to TRBJ1-3, with a tentative D call TRBD1 (5 bases). CDR3: CASSVAGNLWGNTIYF. DNA for the CDR3: TGTGCCAGCAGCGTAGCAGGGAATCTCTGGGGAAACACCATATATTTT.